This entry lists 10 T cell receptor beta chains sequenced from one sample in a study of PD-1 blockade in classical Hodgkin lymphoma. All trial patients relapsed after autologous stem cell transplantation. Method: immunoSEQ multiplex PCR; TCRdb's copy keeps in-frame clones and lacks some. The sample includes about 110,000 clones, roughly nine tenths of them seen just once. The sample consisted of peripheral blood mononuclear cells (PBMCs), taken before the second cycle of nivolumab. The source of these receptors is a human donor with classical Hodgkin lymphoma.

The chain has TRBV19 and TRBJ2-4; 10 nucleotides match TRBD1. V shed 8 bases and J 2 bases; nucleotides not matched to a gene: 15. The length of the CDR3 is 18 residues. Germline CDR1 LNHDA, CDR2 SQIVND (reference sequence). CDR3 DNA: TGTGCCAGTCACGCGAGGGGGACAGGGGTACTATCCAAAAACATTCAGTACTTC. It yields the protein CASHARGTGVLSKNIQYF.

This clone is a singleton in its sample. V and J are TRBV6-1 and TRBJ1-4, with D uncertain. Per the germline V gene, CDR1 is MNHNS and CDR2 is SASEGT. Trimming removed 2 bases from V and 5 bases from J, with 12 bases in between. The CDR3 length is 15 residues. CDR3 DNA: TGTGCCAGCAGTGAAAAAAGACCTCCCAATGAAAAACTGTTTTTT. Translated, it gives CASSEKRPPNEKLFF.

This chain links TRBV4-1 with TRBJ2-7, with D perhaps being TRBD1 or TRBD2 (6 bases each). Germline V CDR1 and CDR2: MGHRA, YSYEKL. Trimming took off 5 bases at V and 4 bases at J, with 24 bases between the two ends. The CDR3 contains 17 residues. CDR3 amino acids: CASSYEGGSDPQYEQYF. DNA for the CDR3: TGCGCCAGCAGCTATGAGGGGGGCTCTGACCCTCAATACGAGCAGTACTTC.

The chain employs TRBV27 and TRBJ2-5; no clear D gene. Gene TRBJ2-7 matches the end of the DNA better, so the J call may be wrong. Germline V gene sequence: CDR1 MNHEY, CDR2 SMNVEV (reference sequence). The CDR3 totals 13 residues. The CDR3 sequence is CASSLDPSYEQYF. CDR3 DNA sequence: TGTGCCAGCAGTTTAGACCCCTCCTACGAGCAGTACTTC.

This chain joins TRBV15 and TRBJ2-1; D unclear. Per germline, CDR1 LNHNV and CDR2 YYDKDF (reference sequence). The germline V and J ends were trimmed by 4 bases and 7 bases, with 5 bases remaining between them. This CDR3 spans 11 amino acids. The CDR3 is CATSNLNEQFF. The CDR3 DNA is TGTGCCACCAGCAACCTTAATGAGCAGTTCTTC.

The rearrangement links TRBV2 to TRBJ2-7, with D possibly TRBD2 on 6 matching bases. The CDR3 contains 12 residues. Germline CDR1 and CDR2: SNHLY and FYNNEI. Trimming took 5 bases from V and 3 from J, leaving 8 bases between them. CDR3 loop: CASSLTSYEQYF. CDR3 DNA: TGTGCCAGCAGTTTGACTAGCTACGAGCAGTACTTC.

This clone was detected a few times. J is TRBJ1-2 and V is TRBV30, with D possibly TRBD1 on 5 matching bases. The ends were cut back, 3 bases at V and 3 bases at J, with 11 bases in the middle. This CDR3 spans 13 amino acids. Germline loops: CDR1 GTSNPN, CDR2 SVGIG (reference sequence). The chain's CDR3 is CAWRVQGYYGYTF. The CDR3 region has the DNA TGTGCCTGGAGGGTTCAGGGCTACTATGGCTACACCTTC.

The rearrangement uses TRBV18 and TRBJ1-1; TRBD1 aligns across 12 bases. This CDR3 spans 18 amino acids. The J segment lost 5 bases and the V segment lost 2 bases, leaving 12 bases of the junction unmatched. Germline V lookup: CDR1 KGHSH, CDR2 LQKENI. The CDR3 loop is CASSPTTPGQGARTEAFF. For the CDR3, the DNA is TGTGCCAGCTCACCAACAACGCCGGGACAGGGGGCCCGAACTGAAGCTTTCTTT.

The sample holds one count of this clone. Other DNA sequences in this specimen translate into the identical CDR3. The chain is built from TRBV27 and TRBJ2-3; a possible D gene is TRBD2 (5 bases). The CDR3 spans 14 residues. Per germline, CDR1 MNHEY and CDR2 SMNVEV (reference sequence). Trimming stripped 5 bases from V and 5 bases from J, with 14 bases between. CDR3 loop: CASSPGLALDTQYF. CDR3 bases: TGTGCCAGCAGTCCCGGACTTGCATTAGATACGCAGTATTTT.

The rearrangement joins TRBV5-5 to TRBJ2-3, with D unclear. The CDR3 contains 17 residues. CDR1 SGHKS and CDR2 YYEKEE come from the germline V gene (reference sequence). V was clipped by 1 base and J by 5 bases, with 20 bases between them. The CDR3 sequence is CASSLPYSVEVEDTQYF. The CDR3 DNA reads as TGTGCCAGCAGCTTGCCGTACAGCGTCGAGGTCGAAGATACGCAGTATTTT.